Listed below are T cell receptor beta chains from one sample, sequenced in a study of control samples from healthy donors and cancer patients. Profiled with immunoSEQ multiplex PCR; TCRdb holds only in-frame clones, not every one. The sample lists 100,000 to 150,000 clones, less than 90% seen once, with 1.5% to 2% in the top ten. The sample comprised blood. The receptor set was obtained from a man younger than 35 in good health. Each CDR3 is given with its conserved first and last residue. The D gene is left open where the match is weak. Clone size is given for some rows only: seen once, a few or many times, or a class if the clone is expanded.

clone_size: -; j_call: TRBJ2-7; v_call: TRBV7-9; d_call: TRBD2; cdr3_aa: CASSSEIRLAGEEQYF; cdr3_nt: TGTGCCAGCAGCTCGGAAATCAGACTAGCGGGAGAAGAGCAGTACTTC
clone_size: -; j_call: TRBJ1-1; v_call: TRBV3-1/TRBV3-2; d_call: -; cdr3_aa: CASSQADEAFF; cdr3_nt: TGTGCCAGCAGCCAAGCAGATGAAGCTTTCTTT
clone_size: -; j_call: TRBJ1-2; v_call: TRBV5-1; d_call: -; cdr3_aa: CASTENLDGYTF; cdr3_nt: TGCGCCAGCACCGAAAACCTAGACGGCTACACCTTC
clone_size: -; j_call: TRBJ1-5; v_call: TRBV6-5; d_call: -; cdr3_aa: CASSYRDSNSNQPQHF; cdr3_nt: TGTGCCAGCAGTTACCGAGACAGCAATAGCAATCAGCCCCAGCATTTT
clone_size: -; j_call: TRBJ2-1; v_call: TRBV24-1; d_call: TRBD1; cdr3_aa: CATSDETGAYNEQFF; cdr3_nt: TGTGCCACCAGTGATGAGACAGGGGCTTACAATGAGCAGTTCTTC
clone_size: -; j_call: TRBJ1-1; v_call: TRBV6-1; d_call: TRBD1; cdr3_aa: CASRRGQGGNTEAFF; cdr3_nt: TGTGCCAGCAGACGAGGACAGGGGGGGAACACTGAAGCTTTCTTT
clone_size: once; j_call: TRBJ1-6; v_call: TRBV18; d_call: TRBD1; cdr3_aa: CASSPPAGGNSPLHF; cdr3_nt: TGTGCCAGCTCACCACCGGCAGGGGGGAATTCACCCCTCCACTTT
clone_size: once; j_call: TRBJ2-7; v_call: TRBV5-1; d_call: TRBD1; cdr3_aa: CASIRDRESYEQYF; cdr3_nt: TGCGCCAGCATTCGGGACAGGGAATCCTACGAGCAGTACTTC
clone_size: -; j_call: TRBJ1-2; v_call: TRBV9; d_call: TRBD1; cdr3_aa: CASSPDRGLYGYTF; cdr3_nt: TGTGCCAGCAGCCCTGACAGGGGCCTCTATGGCTACACCTTC
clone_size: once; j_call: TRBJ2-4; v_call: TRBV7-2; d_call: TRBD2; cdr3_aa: CASSLEFSGSKGAKNIQYF; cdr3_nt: TGTGCCAGCAGCTTAGAGTTTAGCGGGAGTAAGGGAGCCAAAAACATTCAGTACTTC
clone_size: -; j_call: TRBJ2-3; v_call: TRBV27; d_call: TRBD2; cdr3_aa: CASSLSYGGGGRRDTQYF; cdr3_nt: TGTGCCAGCAGTTTATCGTATGGGGGAGGCGGGAGGAGAGATACGCAGTATTTT
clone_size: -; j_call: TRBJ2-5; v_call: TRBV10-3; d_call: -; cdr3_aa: CAISESQETQYF; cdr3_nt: TGTGCCATCAGTGAGTCCCAAGAGACCCAGTACTTC
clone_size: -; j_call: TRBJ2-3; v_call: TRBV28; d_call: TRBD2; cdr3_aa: CASSDTILAGTDTQYF; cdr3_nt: TGTGCCAGCAGTGACACCATACTAGCGGGGACAGATACGCAGTATTTT
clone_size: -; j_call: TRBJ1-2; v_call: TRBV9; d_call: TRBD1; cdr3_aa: CASSPGTEYYGYTF; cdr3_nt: TGTGCCAGCAGCCCAGGGACAGAGTACTATGGCTACACCTTC
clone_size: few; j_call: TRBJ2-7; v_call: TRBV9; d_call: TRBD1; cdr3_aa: CASSVVPIPGQGAGYEQYF; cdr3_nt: TGTGCCAGCAGCGTAGTCCCTATTCCGGGACAGGGGGCGGGATACGAGCAGTACTTC
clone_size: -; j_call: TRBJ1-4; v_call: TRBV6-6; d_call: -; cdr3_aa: CASQRQALNEKLFF; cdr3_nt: TGTGCCAGTCAACGGCAGGCTCTTAATGAAAAACTGTTTTTT
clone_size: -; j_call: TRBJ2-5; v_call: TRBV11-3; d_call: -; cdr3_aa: CASSLDKRGTQYF; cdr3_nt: TGTGCCAGCAGCTTAGATAAGAGGGGGACCCAGTACTTC
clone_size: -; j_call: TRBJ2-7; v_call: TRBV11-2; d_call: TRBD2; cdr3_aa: CASSLPLPLAGVDHEQYF; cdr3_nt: TGTGCCAGCAGCTTACCCCTCCCCCTAGCGGGAGTGGACCACGAGCAGTACTTC
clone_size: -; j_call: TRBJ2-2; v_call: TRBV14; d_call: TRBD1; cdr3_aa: CASSRPTPLQGLGTGELFF; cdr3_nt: TGTGCCAGCAGCCGCCCTACCCCCTTACAGGGGTTGGGGACCGGGGAGCTGTTTTTT
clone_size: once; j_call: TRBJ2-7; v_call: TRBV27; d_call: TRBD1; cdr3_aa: CASGQPGQGLGEQYF; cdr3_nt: TGTGCCAGCGGCCAACCGGGACAGGGACTTGGCGAGCAGTACTTC
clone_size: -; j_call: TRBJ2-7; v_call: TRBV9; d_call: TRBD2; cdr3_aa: CASSVGGNRLAVEPEQYF; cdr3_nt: TGTGCCAGCAGCGTAGGAGGGAACAGACTAGCGGTAGAACCCGAGCAGTACTTC
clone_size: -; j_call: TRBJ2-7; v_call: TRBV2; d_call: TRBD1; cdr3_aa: CATGRGQGYGGEQYF; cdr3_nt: TGTGCCACCGGGAGAGGACAGGGTTATGGTGGCGAGCAGTACTTC
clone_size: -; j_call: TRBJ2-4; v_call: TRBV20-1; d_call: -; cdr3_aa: CSASGESKNIQYF; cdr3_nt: TGCAGTGCTAGTGGGGAATCCAAAAACATTCAGTACTTC
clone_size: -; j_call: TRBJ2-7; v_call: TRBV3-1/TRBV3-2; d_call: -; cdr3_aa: CASSQGRQAPLTYEQYF; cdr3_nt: TGTGCCAGCAGCCAAGGTAGGCAGGCCCCTCTTACCTACGAGCAGTACTTC
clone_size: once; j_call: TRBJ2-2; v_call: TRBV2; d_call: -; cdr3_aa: CASSEVSGNTGELFF; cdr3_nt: TGTGCCAGCAGTGAAGTCAGCGGGAACACCGGGGAGCTGTTTTTT
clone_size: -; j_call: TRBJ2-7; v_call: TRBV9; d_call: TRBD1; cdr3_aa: CASSVGTGSSYEQYF; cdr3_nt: TGTGCCAGCAGCGTCGGGACAGGGAGCTCCTACGAGCAGTACTTC
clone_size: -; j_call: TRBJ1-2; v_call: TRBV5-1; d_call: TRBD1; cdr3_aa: CASSLGTGVGYGYTF; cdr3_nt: TGCGCCAGCAGCTTGGGGACAGGGGTTGGCTATGGCTACACCTTC
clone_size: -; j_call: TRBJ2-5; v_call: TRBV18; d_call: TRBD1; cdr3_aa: CASSPFETGFGETQYF; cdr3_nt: TGTGCCAGCTCACCTTTCGAGACAGGGTTCGGCGAGACCCAGTACTTC
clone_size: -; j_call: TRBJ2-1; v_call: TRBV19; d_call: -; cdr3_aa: CASSIGGGKYNEQFF; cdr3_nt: TGTGCCAGTAGTATTGGGGGCGGGAAGTACAATGAGCAGTTCTTC
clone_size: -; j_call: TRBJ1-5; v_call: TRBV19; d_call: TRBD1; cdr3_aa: CASRGQHNQPQHF; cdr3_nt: TGTGCCAGTAGGGGACAGCACAATCAGCCCCAGCATTTT
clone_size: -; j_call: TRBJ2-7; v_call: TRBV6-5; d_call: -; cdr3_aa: CASSTGDFTYEQYF; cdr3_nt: TGTGCCAGCAGTACGGGGGACTTCACCTACGAGCAGTACTTC
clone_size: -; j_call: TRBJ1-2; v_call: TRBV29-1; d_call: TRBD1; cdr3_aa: CSVDFGDRRGYTF; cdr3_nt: TGCAGCGTTGACTTTGGGGACAGGCGGGGCTACACCTTC
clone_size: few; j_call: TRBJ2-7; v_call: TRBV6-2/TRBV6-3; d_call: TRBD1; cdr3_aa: CASSYGTGGYEQYF; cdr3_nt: TGTGCCAGCAGTTACGGGACAGGGGGCTACGAGCAGTACTTC
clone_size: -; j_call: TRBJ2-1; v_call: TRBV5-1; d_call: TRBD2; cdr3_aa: CASSYLGGGYNEQFF; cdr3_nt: TGCGCCAGCAGCTACCTTGGCGGGGGGTACAATGAGCAGTTCTTC
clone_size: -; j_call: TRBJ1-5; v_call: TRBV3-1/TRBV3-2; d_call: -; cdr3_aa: CASSRWGSNQPQHF; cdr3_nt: TGTGCCAGCAGCCGATGGGGGTCCAATCAGCCCCAGCATTTT
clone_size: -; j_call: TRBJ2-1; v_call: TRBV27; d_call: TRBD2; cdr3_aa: CASSFILSRLGGSGNEQFF; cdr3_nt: TGTGCCAGCAGTTTTATCCTTAGCCGTTTGGGCGGGAGTGGGAATGAGCAGTTCTTC
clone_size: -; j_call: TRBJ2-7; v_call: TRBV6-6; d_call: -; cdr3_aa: CASSYSRPGPHYEQYF; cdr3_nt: TGTGCCAGCAGTTACTCGCGTCCGGGACCCCACTACGAGCAGTACTTC
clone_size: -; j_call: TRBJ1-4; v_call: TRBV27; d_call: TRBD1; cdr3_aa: CASSLIPGTVNEKLFF; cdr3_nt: TGTGCCAGCAGTTTAATCCCCGGGACAGTTAATGAAAAACTGTTTTTT
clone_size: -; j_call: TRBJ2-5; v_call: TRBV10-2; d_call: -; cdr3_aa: CASMKETQYF; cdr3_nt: TGCGCCAGCATGAAAGAGACCCAGTACTTC
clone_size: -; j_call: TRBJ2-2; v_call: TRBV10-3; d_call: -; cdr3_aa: CAMQKGATNTGELFF; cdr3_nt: TGTGCCATGCAAAAAGGGGCGACGAACACCGGGGAGCTGTTTTTT
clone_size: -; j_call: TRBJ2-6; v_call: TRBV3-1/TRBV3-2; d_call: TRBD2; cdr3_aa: CASSQDLGGNGANVLTF; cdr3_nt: TGTGCCAGCAGCCAAGATCTGGGAGGGAATGGGGCCAACGTCCTGACTTTC
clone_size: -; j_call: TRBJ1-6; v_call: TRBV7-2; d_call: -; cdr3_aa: CASSLVGSYNSPLHF; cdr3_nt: TGTGCCAGCAGCTTAGTAGGTTCCTATAATTCACCCCTCCACTTT
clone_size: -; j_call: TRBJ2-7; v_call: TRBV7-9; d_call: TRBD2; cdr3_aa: CASSATSGRTGEQYF; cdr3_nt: TGTGCCAGCAGCGCCACTAGCGGGAGGACGGGAGAGCAGTACTTC
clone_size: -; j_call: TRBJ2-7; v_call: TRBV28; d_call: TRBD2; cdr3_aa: CASSPGLAGRGQYF; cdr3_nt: TGTGCCAGCAGTCCAGGACTAGCGGGGAGGGGGCAGTACTTC
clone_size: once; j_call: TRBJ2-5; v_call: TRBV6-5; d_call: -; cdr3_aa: CASSKTGFKETQYF; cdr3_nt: TGTGCCAGCAGTAAGACAGGATTTAAAGAGACCCAGTACTTC
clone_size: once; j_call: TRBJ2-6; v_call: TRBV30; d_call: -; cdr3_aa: CAWSRGGTGANVLTF; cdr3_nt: TGTGCCTGGAGTAGGGGGGGTACTGGGGCCAACGTCCTGACTTTC